What follows is one TCR beta chain and its context. These data originate in a study of blood T cell repertoires in COVID-19. About the research overall: T cells, B-cell-depleted T cells, or PBMCs supplied cDNA or gDNA.

The CDR3 is 14 residues long. The V end lost 4 bases, the J end lost 8 bases, and 15 bases lay between the germline ends. CDR1 is MNHEY and CDR2 is SVGAGI in the germline V gene. Source study methods: Reference gene primers were amplified, and this amplification served to estimate nucleated cell counts. Data came from immunoSEQ multiplex PCR; TCRdb stores just in-frame clones and leaves some out. The V and J calls and clone size come from that table; D and trimming were worked out from the DNA. This table holds about 210,000 clones, roughly 80% found once. V and J are TRBV6-5 and TRBJ1-3; TRBD1 might be the D (5 bases). Sequencing was performed on peripheral blood. The receptor was derived from a woman in her 70s with COVID-19, enrolled during active disease. CDR3 sequence: CASSLQFSGDTIYF. CDR3 nucleotide sequence: TGTGCCAGCAGTTTACAGTTTTCGGGGGACACCATATATTTT.